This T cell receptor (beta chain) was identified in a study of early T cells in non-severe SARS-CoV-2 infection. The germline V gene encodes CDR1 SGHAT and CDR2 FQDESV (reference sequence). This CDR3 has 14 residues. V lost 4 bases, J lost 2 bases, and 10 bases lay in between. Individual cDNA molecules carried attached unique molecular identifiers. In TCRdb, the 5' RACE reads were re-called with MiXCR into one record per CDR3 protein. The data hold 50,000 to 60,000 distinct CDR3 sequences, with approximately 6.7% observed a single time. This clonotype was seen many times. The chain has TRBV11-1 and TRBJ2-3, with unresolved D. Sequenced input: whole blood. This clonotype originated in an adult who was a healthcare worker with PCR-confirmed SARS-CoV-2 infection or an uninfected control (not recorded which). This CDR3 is CASSSRGITDTQYF. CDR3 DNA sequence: TGTGCCAGCAGCTCCCGTGGAATCACAGATACGCAGTATTTT.